One TCR beta chain is described in this entry. Its antigen is not identified. It was across several immunoSEQ plates that each subset's genomic DNA was evenly split. Only in-frame clones appear in the TCRdb table, and some are missing; sequencing was by immunoSEQ multiplex PCR. Of 230,000 or so clones detected, 65% to 70% appear once; the ten largest clones hold 11%. This record belongs to a study of shared clonotypes between healthy human individuals. General study results and limits: Memory subsets generally showed lower estimated richness than naive subsets.

Germline V gene lookup returns CDR1 GTSNPN and CDR2 SVGIG (reference sequence). The CDR3 extends over 13 amino acids. The J segment lost 1 base and the V segment lost 5 bases, leaving 0 bases of the junction unmatched. This clonotype originated in a man aged 30 to 45 in good health. The V gene is TRBV30, the J gene TRBJ2-3; the match to TRBD1 covers 10 bases. The sample comprised memory CD4+ T cells sorted from blood. Subset given: CD45RA-negative fraction. The CDR3 reads CAWGTGGTDTQYF. The CDR3 DNA reads TGTGCCTGGGGGACAGGGGGCACAGATACGCAGTATTTT.